This TCR beta chain was captured in a study of blood T cell repertoires in COVID-19. Whole-study context: Some COVID-19 samples were acute and others convalescent; all came from the United States, Italy and Spain.

In the authors' workflow: Nucleated cell number was recorded as an estimate derived from reference gene primer amplification. Data came from immunoSEQ multiplex PCR; TCRdb stores just in-frame clones and leaves some out. V and J calls and clone size follow that table, whereas D and trimming were derived from the DNA. The repertoire has about 200,000 clones, about 85% of them found once; the top ten carry 15% to 20%. This CDR3 spans 14 amino acids. Per the germline V gene, CDR1 is MDHEN and CDR2 is SYDVKM. Losses at the gene ends were 7 bases for V and 5 bases for J; bases not matched to a gene: 9. Patients of the Seattle cohort, enrolled during active infection, were followed longitudinally.

The J gene is TRBJ1-2, the V gene TRBV28; TRBD1 matches 8 bases. Sequenced material: peripheral blood. The TCR originated in a person aged 70 to 80 with COVID-19, enrolled during active disease. CDR3 DNA: TGTGCCAGCAAGGGACAGGTAGTATCTTATGGCTACACCTTC. It translates to CASKGQVVSYGYTF.